Presented here are 18 T cell receptor beta chains from one specimen sequenced in a study of cytomegalovirus exposure and HLA in healthy donors. PCR employed 60 Vbeta and 13 Jbeta primers. This table comes from immunoSEQ multiplex PCR, and its TCRdb copy is limited to in-frame clones, with some not included. Of tens of thousands of clones listed, about two thirds are singletons. Specimen: PBMCs. The receptors originated from a man between 60 and 75 years old in good health and CMV-seronegative.

This clone was detected only a few times. The rearrangement uses TRBV30 and TRBJ1-6; 9 nucleotides agree with TRBD1. The germline gives CDR1 GTSNPN, CDR2 SVGIG (reference sequence). The CDR3 has 18 residues. V lost 2 bases to trimming and J lost 0 bases; unmatched junction nucleotides: 8. The CDR3 DNA reads TGTGCCTGGAGTAGGGACAGGGATCGGAGCTCCTATAATTCACCCCTCCACTTT. It encodes CAWSRDRDRSSYNSPLHF.

The chain recombines TRBV9 with TRBJ1-2; TRBD1 matches 7 bases. From germline, CDR1 is SGDLS and CDR2 YYNGEE. The CDR3 has 15 amino acids. V dropped 3 bases and J dropped 2; count of bases not matched to a gene: 7. CDR3 DNA sequence: TGTGCCAGCAGCGCACAGACAGGGAAAAACTATGGCTACACCTTC. It codes for CASSAQTGKNYGYTF.

V usage is TRBV27 and J usage is TRBJ2-1; 7 bases are shared with TRBD2. V trimming: 0 bases; J trimming: 6 bases; junction bases outside the gene matches: 5. CDR1 and CDR2 (germline): MNHEY, SMNVEV (reference sequence). There are 15 residues in the CDR3. CDR3 residues: CASSLSRGGGNEQFF. In DNA, the CDR3 is TGTGCCAGCAGTTTATCTCGGGGCGGGGGCAATGAGCAGTTCTTC.

Worth noting for this clone: The sample has other DNA sequences that encode this CDR3 too. The chain employs TRBV7-2 and TRBJ2-7, with 10 bases lining up with TRBD2. With V trimmed by 5 bases and J by 2 bases, 6 bases remained unmatched. Germline-derived CDR1 and CDR2 are SGHTA and FQGNSA. This CDR3 contains 15 residues. The CDR3 sequence is CASSPRTSGTYEQYF. CDR3 nucleotides: TGTGCCAGCAGCCCCCGGACTAGCGGCACCTACGAGCAGTACTTC.

This chain joins TRBV4-3 and TRBJ2-5; maybe TRBD2 (6 bases). Trimming stripped 4 bases from V and 2 bases from J, with 8 bases between. The CDR3 has 13 amino acids. The V gene's germline CDR1 is LGHNA and CDR2 YSLEER. The CDR3, as DNA: TGCGCCAGCAGCCCGGGACTGCAAGAGACCCAGTACTTC. Amino acid sequence: CASSPGLQETQYF.

This rearrangement joins TRBV5-6 to TRBJ2-5; 10 nucleotides match TRBD2. The CDR3 has 18 amino acids. The J segment lost 5 bases and the V segment lost 1 base, leaving 14 bases of the junction unmatched. Germline V gives CDR1 SGHDT, CDR2 YYEEEE. The CDR3 spells CASSLWVFRTSGMETQYF. The CDR3 DNA reads as TGTGCCAGCAGCTTGTGGGTTTTCAGAACTAGCGGGATGGAGACCCAGTACTTC.

This clone was seen only a few times. This chain links TRBV5-4 with TRBJ1-2, with D tentatively TRBD1 (6 bases). Germline CDR1 is SGHNT and CDR2 is YYREEE (reference sequence). The germline V and J ends were trimmed by 4 bases and 8 bases, with 21 bases remaining between them. This CDR3 contains 15 residues. CDR3 bases: TGTGCCAGCAGCCAAGCCCTGGCAGGGGTAGGAGGCTACACCTTC. It translates to CASSQALAGVGGYTF.

The chain links TRBV5-8 to TRBJ2-7; D may be TRBD2 (5 bases). The germline V and J ends were trimmed by 3 bases and 4 bases, with 11 bases remaining between them. Germline V lookup: CDR1 SGHTS, CDR2 YDEGEE. There are 13 residues in the CDR3. The CDR3 spells CASSSSEAYEQYF. CDR3 bases: TGTGCCAGCAGCTCCTCGGAGGCTTACGAGCAGTACTTC.

This chain connects TRBV5-1 to TRBJ2-3, with TRBD2 matching 11 bases. This CDR3 has 14 amino acids. Germline V lookup: CDR1 SGHRS, CDR2 YFSETQ. Trimming cost V 4 bases and J 6 bases; bases outside gene matches: 4. The CDR3 DNA reads TGCGCCAGCAGCGAACTAGCGGGAGTGGATACGCAGTATTTT. Amino acids: CASSELAGVDTQYF.

The chain joins TRBV9 to TRBJ2-7, with 7 bases aligning to TRBD2. The germline gives CDR1 SGDLS, CDR2 YYNGEE. The CDR3 is 15 residues long. The J segment lost 0 bases and the V segment lost 4 bases, leaving 7 bases of the junction unmatched. CDR3 protein: CASSPRGGVSYEQYF. The CDR3 DNA sequence: TGTGCCAGCAGCCCCCGCGGGGGAGTCTCCTACGAGCAGTACTTC.

The chain recombines TRBV30 with TRBJ2-1, with 8 bases identical to TRBD2. V trimming: 4 bases; J trimming: 0 bases; junction bases outside the gene matches: 5. The CDR3 consists of 15 residues. The germline V gene has CDR1 GTSNPN and CDR2 SVGIG (reference sequence). The CDR3 sequence is CAWNIGGGSYNEQFF. CDR3 nucleotides: TGTGCCTGGAATATCGGGGGGGGCTCCTACAATGAGCAGTTCTTC. Combining the CDR3 with reference TRBV30 and TRBJ2-1 gives the whole variable domain SQTIHQWPATLVQPVGSPLSLECTVEGTSNPNLYWYRQAAGRGLQLLFYSVGIGQISSEVPQNLSASRPQDRQFILSSKKLLLSDSGFYLCAWNIGGGSYNEQFFGPGTRLTVL.

The rearrangement links TRBV4-2 to TRBJ2-7, with 7 nucleotides matching TRBD2. The CDR3 is 17 amino acids. CDR1 is LGHNA, CDR2 YNFKEQ, per germline. Trimming took 2 bases from V and 3 from J; bases not matched to a gene: 13. The CDR3 bases are TGTGCCAGCAGCCAAAGGTTCCCAGGCCAGCGGGGCTACGAGCAGTACTTC. This codes for CASSQRFPGQRGYEQYF.

The chain links TRBV5-6 to TRBJ2-6; D is possibly TRBD1 (5 bases). CDR1 SGHDT and CDR2 YYEEEE come from the germline V gene. CDR3 length: 15 residues. V dropped 4 bases and J dropped 1 base, with 9 bases sitting between them. The CDR3 region is CASSPRVSGANVLTF. CDR3 coding DNA: TGTGCCAGCAGCCCCAGGGTTTCTGGGGCCAACGTCCTGACTTTC.

This clone was detected only once. The chain employs TRBV14 and TRBJ2-3; 10 nucleotides align to TRBD1. After removal of 4 bases from V and 5 bases from J, the junction contained 9 bases not matched to a gene. CDR1 and CDR2 (germline): SGHDN, FVKESK. The length of the CDR3 is 16 residues. This CDR3 is CASSLLGTGAGDTQYF. Here the CDR3 DNA reads TGTGCCAGCAGCCTACTCGGGACAGGGGCAGGAGATACGCAGTATTTT.

The chain has TRBV29-1 and TRBJ2-1; D is possibly TRBD1 (5 bases). The CDR3 consists of 14 residues. V lost 5 bases to trimming and J lost 6 bases, with 17 bases between them. The V gene's germline CDR1 is SQVTM and CDR2 ANQGSEA. CDR3 DNA: TGCAGCGTTCCCCTAGGGGCTGGGGCCAATGAGCAGTTCTTC. Translation gives CSVPLGAGANEQFF.

This clone was observed once. The gene calls are TRBV19 and TRBJ2-6, with a possible D match to TRBD2 (7 bases). CDR3 length: 16 residues. The germline CDR1 and CDR2 sequences are LNHDA and SQIVND (reference sequence). Deletions cut 8 bases from V and 0 bases from J, with 14 bases between. CDR3 sequence: CASLQRGGSGANVLTF. The CDR3 DNA follows: TGTGCCAGTCTCCAAAGGGGGGGCTCTGGGGCCAACGTCCTGACTTTC.

The chain recombines TRBV9 with TRBJ1-2; 10 bases map to TRBD1. Germline CDR1 SGDLS, CDR2 YYNGEE. This CDR3 contains 13 residues. Losses at the gene ends were 4 bases for V and 8 bases for J; bases not matched to a gene: 5. CDR3 residues: CASSTRQGAGYTF. The CDR3 bases are TGTGCCAGCAGCACCCGACAGGGGGCGGGCTACACCTTC.

V gene TRBV28 combines with J gene TRBJ1-2, with D possibly being TRBD1 (5 bases). Deletions cut 4 bases from V and 4 bases from J, with 19 bases between. The CDR3 sequence is 16 residues long. Germline values: CDR1 MDHEN, CDR2 SYDVKM. CDR3 sequence (DNA): TGTGCCAGCAGTTCCACAACTACGCGGGGGAGCTATGGCTACACCTTC. It is translated as CASSSTTTRGSYGYTF.